These T cell receptor beta chains were read from a single sample in a study of T cell repertoires in cytomegalovirus infection. TCRdb reprocessed the reads with MiXCR, giving one entry per CDR3 protein. The table includes some 180,000 distinct CDR3 sequences, roughly a fifth detected once. Material for sequencing was PBMCs. These receptors all stem from a human donor in good health (CMV status not recorded). Some clones in this sample may be carry-over from other donors' samples. CDR3s leave out the opening cysteine and the closing phenylalanine or tryptophan.

j_call v_call cdr3_aa
TRBJ2-2 TRBV14 ASSQDPPSGMNTGELF
TRBJ2-1 TRBV2 ATNRQGFGEQF
TRBJ2-3 TRBV20-1 SAGTISGSIADTQY
TRBJ1-5 TRBV19 ASSIGKGDRGGQPQH
TRBJ2-1 TRBV10-2 ASSGQVLFSSYNEQF
TRBJ2-1 TRBV6-1 ASSELGGGNNEQF
TRBJ2-1 TRBV7-2 ASSLDSGGYNEQF
TRBJ2-1 TRBV5-4 ASSSQGTYNEQF
TRBJ1-1 TRBV7-2 ASSLRVTNTEAF
TRBJ2-3 TRBV7-3 ASSLTGGAGSTGSQY
TRBJ2-1 TRBV7-3 ASSLPTGTAGNEQF
TRBJ1-2 TRBV7-2 ASSVWGDSGGGYT
TRBJ2-1 TRBV28 ASFTSGRANEQF
TRBJ2-5 TRBV28 ASSSAGTGGETQY
TRBJ1-1 TRBV5-4 ASSPELQGFVEAF
TRBJ2-5 TRBV7-8 ASSSVVGGQGFETQY
TRBJ2-1 TRBV15 ATSLDPVGYNEQF
TRBJ2-2 TRBV11-2 ASSLEPNTGELF
TRBJ2-1 TRBV7-6 TSSLSGREGSEQF
TRBJ2-7 TRBV29-1 SVEDPDSYEQY
TRBJ2-1 TRBV7-2 ASRPARSSYNEQF
TRBJ2-3 TRBV7-2 ASSLEPSTDTQY
TRBJ2-3 TRBV20-1 SAGPTLGTDTQY
TRBJ2-3 TRBV29-1 SVGSPNRAGTDTQY
TRBJ2-1 TRBV29-1 SVDGGSYNEQF
TRBJ2-1 TRBV12-3/TRBV12-4 ASSEWGANEQF
TRBJ1-1 TRBV2 ASSEGFPGTGGSRTEAF
TRBJ2-1 TRBV12-3/TRBV12-4 ASTQSLAGGHNEQF
TRBJ2-1 TRBV2 ASIVLAGGPHNEQF
TRBJ1-5 TRBV19 ASSARGGRVLSQPQH
TRBJ1-4 TRBV29-1 SVDFDNGEKLF
TRBJ2-5 TRBV7-9 ASSSPTRETQY
TRBJ2-1 TRBV11-3 ASNYRASGGRIYEQF
TRBJ1-5 TRBV6-2/TRBV6-3 ASSPHTTGGKDQPQH
TRBJ2-3 TRBV7-6 ASSLAGGMSGAQY
TRBJ1-1 TRBV10-3 AISESAGLGGAF
TRBJ2-4 TRBV27 ASSPGLAGPGTAKNIQY
TRBJ1-1 TRBV15 ATSRGGQGNTEAF